In its sample, the clone carrying this TCR beta chain was seen once. Its specificity is unknown. The sample belongs to a study of OX40 agonist ivuxolimab in advanced cancers. The overall study: Ivuxolimab is a fully human IgG2 antibody that activates OX40 (CD134). Study-level points and caveats: Both CD4+ and CD8+ T cell populations in blood had undergone clonal expansion by week 6 at 0.1 to 3.0 mg/kg. Antigen targets of the expanded peripheral T cells went undetermined. Compared with CD4+, CD8+ T cells on average had more expanded clones.

Produced via immunoSEQ multiplex PCR; TCRdb's table is partial and in-frame only. The table includes some 76,000 clones, approximately 84% detected once. There are 15 residues in the CDR3. Germline values: CDR1 LNHDA, CDR2 SQIVND (reference sequence). With V trimmed by 5 bases and J by 5 bases, 7 bases remained unmatched. V gene TRBV19 combines with J gene TRBJ1-2, with 11 bases lining up with TRBD1. The clonotype was recovered from an adult with an advanced solid tumor such as melanoma, head and neck, liver or kidney cancer. Sequenced here: CD4+ or CD8+ T cells sorted from blood, sampled in a trial of the OX40 agonist ivuxolimab. The CDR3 reads CASSERTGGGYGYTF. In nucleotides, the CDR3 is TGTGCCAGTAGTGAGCGGACAGGGGGCGGGTATGGCTACACCTTC.